This T cell receptor (beta chain) was obtained from a study of control samples from healthy donors and cancer patients. Trimming pared 4 bases from V and 4 bases from J, leaving 16 bases between. This CDR3 is 15 amino acids long. Germline V CDR1 and CDR2: LGHDT, YNNKEL (reference sequence). Some clones are missing from TCRdb's copy, which holds only in-frame ones; the method was immunoSEQ multiplex PCR. The data show 85,000 to 110,000 clones, with approximately 90% seen just once and roughly 19% held by the top ten. This clone has only a few counts. This sequence joins TRBV3-1 (or the pseudogene TRBV3-2) and TRBJ1-1; weak D call: TRBD1 (6 bases). The source of this sequence is a man between 60 and 70 years old with lung cancer. Sequenced sample: PBMCs. The CDR3 coding sequence is TGTGCCAGCAGCCGAAGGGGGGGCGGGGGCACTGAAGCTTTCTTT. This codes for CASSRRGGGGTEAFF.